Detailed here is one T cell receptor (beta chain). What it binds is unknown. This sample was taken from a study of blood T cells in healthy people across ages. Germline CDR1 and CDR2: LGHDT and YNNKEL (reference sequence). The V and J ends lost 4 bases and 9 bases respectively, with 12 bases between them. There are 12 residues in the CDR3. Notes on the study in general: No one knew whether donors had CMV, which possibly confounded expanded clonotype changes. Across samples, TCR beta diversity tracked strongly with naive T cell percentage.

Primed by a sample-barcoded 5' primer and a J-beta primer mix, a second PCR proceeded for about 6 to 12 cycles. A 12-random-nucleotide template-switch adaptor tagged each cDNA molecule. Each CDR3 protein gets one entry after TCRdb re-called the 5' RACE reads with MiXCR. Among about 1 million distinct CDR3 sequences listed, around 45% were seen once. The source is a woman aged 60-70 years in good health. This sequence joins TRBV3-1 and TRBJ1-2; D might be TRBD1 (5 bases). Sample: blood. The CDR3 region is CASSLPDSSYTF. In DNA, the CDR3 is TGTGCCAGCAGCCTTCCCGACAGCAGCTACACCTTC.